This entry lists 29 T cell receptor beta chains sequenced from one sample in a study of blood T cells in healthy people across ages (dated by TCRdb to the mid-2010s). Library preparation used 5' RACE. The reads were generated on an Illumina HiSeq 2500. A second PCR of roughly 6 to 11 cycles was run with a J-beta primer mix and a sample-barcoded 5' primer. Using fastp at Q25 and MiXCR, TCRdb reprocessed the public reads and kept productive beta chains. Each CDR3 protein appears once, grouped with its most common genes and DNA. This sample lists under 1,100,000 distinct CDR3 sequences; about 23% were detected once. The ten top clones hold approximately 0.71% of the sample. These sequences were also reported in another study, on T cells of mothers and their children.

Material for sequencing was blood. These receptors all come from a girl aged 2-10 years in good health.

This chain links TRBV5-1 with TRBJ1-2; 9 nucleotides match TRBD1. The V gene end was trimmed by 3 bases and the J gene end by 3 bases; junction bases not matched to a gene: 6. This CDR3 contains 15 residues. The germline V gene has CDR1 SGHRS and CDR2 YFSETQ. In nucleotides, the CDR3 is TGCGCCAGCAGCTACTCAGGGGACAGGGACTATGGCTACACCTTC. It translates to CASSYSGDRDYGYTF.

The V and J genes are TRBV20-1 and TRBJ2-1; TRBD1 matches at 12 bases. Germline CDR1 and CDR2: DFQATT and SNEGSKA (reference sequence). Losses at the gene ends were 6 bases for V and 7 bases for J; bases not matched to a gene: 4. The length of the CDR3 is 13 residues. The CDR3, as DNA: TGCAGTGCCCCGGGACAGGGGGCGAATGAGCAGTTCTTC. This codes for CSAPGQGANEQFF.

The genes are TRBV28 and TRBJ2-5; D unresolved. Trimming removed 8 bases at V and 1 base at J, with 17 bases between. Germline V gene lookup returns CDR1 MDHEN and CDR2 SYDVKM. The CDR3 spans 15 residues. This chain's CDR3 is CASGDEELLQETQYF. CDR3 coding DNA: TGTGCCAGCGGTGACGAAGAGCTGCTCCAAGAGACCCAGTACTTC.

The rearrangement uses TRBV10-3 and TRBJ1-2; a possible D gene is TRBD1 (6 bases). Germline values: CDR1 ENHRY, CDR2 SYGVKD. The V gene lost 2 bases and the J gene lost 5 bases, with 6 bases spanning the gap. CDR3 length equals 12 residues. In DNA form, the CDR3 reads TGTGCCATCAGTGAGACAGGGTATGGCTACACCTTC. The encoded protein is CAISETGYGYTF.

This clonotype showed up just a few times. V is TRBV7-2 and J is TRBJ2-1, with 8 positions matching TRBD2. Germline V gives CDR1 SGHTA, CDR2 FQGNSA. V lost 4 bases, J lost 13 bases, and 12 bases stayed unmatched. This CDR3 spans 14 amino acids. The CDR3 DNA reads TGTGCCAGCAGCTCGTCCGGGACTAGGGCCACTCAGTTCTTC. Translation: CASSSSGTRATQFF. Variable domain in full (rest from reference TRBV7-2 and TRBJ2-1): GAGVSQSPSNKVTEKGKDVELRCDPISGHTALYWYRQSLGQGLEFLIYFQGNSAPDKSGLPSDRFSAERTGGSVSTLTIQRTQQEDSAVYLCASSSSGTRATQFFGPGTRLTVL.

This clonotype has only a few counts. This chain joins TRBV3-1 and TRBJ1-5; tentatively, D is TRBD1 (6 bases). CDR1 LGHDT and CDR2 YNNKEL come from the germline V gene (reference sequence). The CDR3 has 16 amino acids. The ends were cut back, 4 bases at V and 7 bases at J, with 20 bases in the middle. The DNA for the CDR3 is TGTGCCAGCAGCCCAAGGGGGGGGATAATAGGGCAGCCCCAGCATTTT. As protein: CASSPRGGIIGQPQHF. Based on the CDR3 plus reference TRBV3-1 and TRBJ1-5, the full variable domain is DTAVSQTPKYLVTQMGNDKSIKCEQNLGHDTMYWYKQDSKKFLKIMFSYNNKELIINETVPNRFSPKSPDKAHLNLHINSLELGDSAVYFCASSPRGGIIGQPQHFGDGTRLSIL.

This clonotype was picked up a small number of times. Mismatch with germline at one junction end may stem from a read error. This chain links TRBV7-6 with TRBJ1-2, with TRBD1 matching 7 bases. The germline gives CDR1 SGHVS, CDR2 FNYEAQ. This CDR3 has 14 residues. CDR3 sequence: CASSPETGNYGYAF. DNA of the CDR3: TGTGCCAGCAGCCCCGAGACAGGGAACTATGGCTACGCCTTC.

This clonotype was counted only a few times. This rearrangement joins TRBV20-1 to TRBJ2-5, with TRBD2 matching over 7 bases. CDR3 size: 12 residues. Trimming cost V 5 bases and J 3 bases; bases outside gene matches: 3. In germline, CDR1 is DFQATT, CDR2 SNEGSKA (reference sequence). This CDR3 reads CSALGGEETQYF. In DNA form, the CDR3 reads TGCAGTGCTCTGGGGGGGGAAGAGACCCAGTACTTC.

This clonotype was counted between two and nine times. The V gene is TRBV6-2 or TRBV6-3, the J gene TRBJ1-2; 7 nucleotides match TRBD1. This CDR3 has 13 amino acids. Germline CDR1 is MNHEY and CDR2 is SVGEGT. V lost 4 bases and J lost 8; bases outside the gene matches: 7. The CDR3 spells CASSSDRVGGYTF. The CDR3 DNA is TGTGCCAGCAGTTCCGACAGGGTAGGAGGCTACACCTTC.

With regard to this clonotype: A junction end diverges from the germline sequence, so it may reflect a read error. The J gene is TRBJ1-4, the V gene TRBV7-9; TRBD1 is a possible D gene (6 bases). The CDR3 covers 14 residues. The germline gives CDR1 SEHNR, CDR2 FQNEAQ (reference sequence). The CDR3 sequence: CASRRDRLNERLFF. DNA of the CDR3: TGTGCTAGCAGAAGAGACAGGCTTAATGAAAGACTGTTTTTT.

The chain couples TRBV5-1 to TRBJ1-3; TRBD1 matches 9 bases. The CDR3 sequence is 19 residues long. With 3 bases clipped from V and 2 bases from J, the junction kept 15 bases outside the gene matches. The V gene's germline CDR1 is SGHRS and CDR2 YFSETQ. In DNA, the CDR3 is TGCGCCAGCAGCTCTTGGTCGAGGGACAGGGCAGACACTGGAAACACCATATATTTT. As protein: CASSSWSRDRADTGNTIYF.

This clonotype was counted ten times or more. The chain employs TRBV28 and TRBJ2-1, with 10 positions matching TRBD1. The CDR3 is 14 amino acids. The germline CDR1 and CDR2 sequences are MDHEN and SYDVKM. V shed 6 bases, J shed 4 bases, and the junction held 3 bases outside the gene matches. CDR3 loop: CASRGQGEYNEQFF. DNA of the CDR3: TGTGCCAGCAGAGGACAGGGGGAGTACAATGAGCAGTTCTTC. Filled out from reference TRBV28 and TRBJ2-1, the complete variable domain reads DVKVTQSSRYLVKRTGEKVFLECVQDMDHENMFWYRQDPGLGLRLIYFSYDVKMKEKGDIPEGYSVSREKKERFSLILESASTNQTSMYLCASRGQGEYNEQFFGPGTRLTVL.

The chain uses TRBV12-3 or TRBV12-4 and TRBJ2-1; D may correspond to TRBD1 or TRBD2 (5 bases each). The V end was cut by 5 bases, the J end by 7 bases, with 18 bases between. This CDR3 spans 15 amino acids. CDR3: CASSRTGTAVNEQFF. DNA of the CDR3: TGTGCCAGCAGTCGAACCGGGACGGCGGTGAATGAGCAGTTCTTC.

Only a few counts were recorded for this clonotype. The chain recombines TRBV6-6 with TRBJ2-5, with D perhaps TRBD2 (7 bases). The CDR3 runs to 13 residues. Trimming shortened V by 6 bases and J by 1 base, and 9 bases separated the two germline ends. Germline V CDR1 and CDR2: MNHNY, SVGAGI (reference sequence). The CDR3 spells CASRGGPQETQYF. The CDR3 DNA follows: TGTGCCAGCAGGGGGGGGCCCCAAGAGACCCAGTACTTC.

This clonotype was seen a few times. This chain joins TRBV6-2 or TRBV6-3 and TRBJ1-1; D is perhaps TRBD1 (5 bases). Trimming pared 5 bases from V and 7 bases from J, leaving 11 bases between. The germline V gene encodes CDR1 MNHEY and CDR2 SVGEGT. This CDR3 is built from 12 residues. The DNA of the CDR3 is TGTGCCAGCAGTAAGACAGCTAGTGAAGCTTTCTTT. This translates into CASSKTASEAFF.

This chain links TRBV15 with TRBJ2-5; a weak D match, TRBD1 (5 bases). The V gene lost 0 bases and the J gene lost 5 bases, with 7 bases spanning the gap. The germline V gene encodes CDR1 LNHNV and CDR2 YYDKDF (reference sequence). This CDR3 comprises 13 residues. The CDR3 protein is CATSRDRVETQYF. The CDR3 coding sequence is TGTGCCACCAGCAGAGACAGGGTCGAGACCCAGTACTTC. Drawing the rest from reference TRBV15 and TRBJ2-5, the complete variable domain is DAMVIQNPRYQVTQFGKPVTLSCSQTLNHNVMYWYQQKSSQAPKLLFHYYDKDFNNEADTPDNFQSRRPNTSFCFLDIRSPGLGDTAMYLCATSRDRVETQYFGPGTRLLVL.

This sequence joins TRBV6-1 and TRBJ2-1, with D possibly matching TRBD1 (5 bases). The CDR3 extends over 12 amino acids. Deletions cut 6 bases from V and 10 bases from J, with 13 bases between. The V gene's germline CDR1 is MNHNS and CDR2 SASEGT. CDR3 in DNA: TGTGCCAGCAGCCAGGGCCCCATGGAGCAGTTCTTC. Translation: CASSQGPMEQFF.

This chain uses TRBV7-2 with TRBJ1-1, with 7 bases lining up with TRBD1. This CDR3 contains 14 residues. V dropped 5 bases and J dropped 6; count of bases not matched to a gene: 9. The germline CDR1 and CDR2 sequences are SGHTA and FQGNSA. CDR3 nucleotides: TGTGCCAGCAGCCCCGGACAGGTCTCGTCTGAAGCTTTCTTT. Translating it yields CASSPGQVSSEAFF.

In its sample, this clonotype was seen a few times. V is TRBV5-6 and J is TRBJ2-2; weak D call: TRBD2 (6 bases). Trimming shortened V by 3 bases and J by 2 bases, and 11 bases separated the two germline ends. The CDR3 runs to 15 residues. The germline V gene encodes CDR1 SGHDT and CDR2 YYEEEE. DNA of the CDR3: TGTGCCAGCAGCTATCTGCGGGATAACACCGGGGAGCTGTTTTTT. Amino acid sequence: CASSYLRDNTGELFF.

The V call is TRBV5-1, the J call TRBJ1-4, with 9 positions matching TRBD1. After removal of 3 bases from V and 2 bases from J, the junction contained 8 bases not matched to a gene. The germline V gene has CDR1 SGHRS and CDR2 YFSETQ. The length of the CDR3 is 17 residues. CDR3 residues: CASSWAPDRGTNEKLFF. Here the CDR3 DNA reads TGCGCCAGCAGCTGGGCGCCGGACAGGGGCACTAATGAAAAACTGTTTTTT.

V is TRBV14 and J is TRBJ2-5; 10 bases match TRBD2. The J call may be faulty, since TRBJ2-1 better matches the DNA end. CDR3 size: 14 residues. The germline CDR1 and CDR2 sequences are SGHDN and FVKESK. The CDR3 bases are TGTGCCAGCAGCCAGCAGGGACTAGCGAATGAGCAGTTCTTC. This codes for CASSQQGLANEQFF.

This clonotype showed up just a few times. V usage is TRBV6-6 and J usage is TRBJ1-6, with a possible D match to TRBD1 (5 bases). Germline assignment: CDR1 MNHNY and CDR2 SVGAGI (reference sequence). The CDR3 contains 13 residues. The ends were cut back, 1 base at V and 9 bases at J, with 7 bases in the middle. Here the CDR3 reads CASSYYQGSPLHF. The DNA for the CDR3 is TGTGCCAGCAGTTACTATCAGGGTTCACCCCTCCACTTT.

This clonotype was observed a few times. An end of the junction differs from the germline gene, which may be a read error. CDR3 sequence: CASSRFPTGLDDF. The CDR3 DNA is TGTGCCAGCAGTCGGTTTCCGACGGGACTTGATGACTTC. The chain couples TRBV2 to TRBJ2-5; possible D gene TRBD2, 6 bases. Germline assignment: CDR1 SNHLY and CDR2 FYNNEI. This CDR3 has 13 amino acids.

The rearrangement joins TRBV12-3 or TRBV12-4 to TRBJ2-5; D might be TRBD2 (5 bases). The J call may be incorrect, as the DNA end agrees better with TRBJ2-7. The length of the CDR3 is 14 residues. CDR3 amino acids: CASSFSAGLDEQYF. CDR3 nucleotides: TGTGCCAGCAGTTTTAGTGCGGGTTTAGACGAGCAGTACTTC.

V is TRBV27 and J is TRBJ1-4; D may be TRBD1 (6 bases). Trimming took 5 bases from V and 7 from J, leaving 17 bases between them. The CDR3 consists of 15 residues. From germline, CDR1 is MNHEY and CDR2 SMNVEV (reference sequence). CDR3 bases: TGTGCCAGCAGTCCCGCTCGAGGGGGGGGTGAAAAACTGTTTTTT. Its protein is CASSPARGGGEKLFF.

The chain recombines TRBV6-6 with TRBJ2-5, with D perhaps TRBD2 (6 bases). TRBJ2-1 matches the DNA end more closely, so the J call is doubtful. From germline, CDR1 is MNHNY and CDR2 SVGAGI (reference sequence). CDR3 length: 15 residues. The CDR3 spells CASSSGGLGRVEQFF. The CDR3 nucleotides are TGTGCCAGCAGTTCCGGGGGTCTAGGTCGTGTTGAGCAGTTCTTC.

A few counts support this clonotype. This chain joins TRBV20-1 and TRBJ1-5; D ambiguous. The V end lost 4 bases, the J end lost 2 bases, and 15 bases lay between the germline ends. Per the germline V gene, CDR1 is DFQATT and CDR2 is SNEGSKA (reference sequence). This CDR3 contains 15 residues. CDR3 residues: CSATYEGAGNQPQHF. CDR3 coding DNA: TGCAGTGCTACATATGAGGGCGCGGGCAATCAGCCCCAGCATTTT.

This clonotype was seen only a few times. V gene TRBV15 combines with J gene TRBJ2-2; D possibly corresponds to TRBD2 (6 bases). Per germline, CDR1 LNHNV and CDR2 YYDKDF (reference sequence). V dropped 4 bases and J dropped 6 bases, with 12 bases sitting between them. The CDR3 consists of 14 residues. This CDR3 is CATSMLRRAGELFF. The CDR3 DNA follows: TGTGCCACCAGCATGCTCAGGAGGGCCGGGGAGCTGTTTTTT.

This clonotype appeared many times. The rearrangement links TRBV29-1 to TRBJ2-5; 9 bases line up with TRBD1. The tail of the sequence fits TRBJ2-1 better, so the J call may be wrong. Germline V lookup: CDR1 SQVTM, CDR2 ANQGSEA. The CDR3 is 11 amino acids. The CDR3: CSVGQGGTQFF. The CDR3 DNA follows: TGCAGCGTTGGACAGGGGGGGACGCAGTTCTTC.